These 27 T cell receptor beta chains were all obtained from the same sample, sequenced in a study of blood T cell repertoires in COVID-19. Only in-frame clones appear in the TCRdb table, and some are missing; sequencing was by immunoSEQ multiplex PCR. The data contain 250,000 to 350,000 clones, 86% of them singletons. The sample was peripheral blood. The receptors shown here come from a young woman with active or convalescent COVID-19.

The chain combines TRBV12-3 or TRBV12-4 with TRBJ1-5, with D unresolved. The CDR3 covers 13 residues. Trimming removed 1 base at V and 7 bases at J, with 8 bases between. The CDR3 loop is CASSLGLVQPQHF. The CDR3 bases are TGTGCCAGCAGTTTAGGGCTGGTGCAGCCCCAGCATTTT.

The genes are TRBV28 and TRBJ2-3; maybe TRBD1 (5 bases). This CDR3 spans 15 amino acids. V lost 9 bases and J lost 2, with 18 bases in between. The germline V gene encodes CDR1 MDHEN and CDR2 SYDVKM. The CDR3 region is CASGAVAGYTDTQYF. CDR3 bases: TGTGCCAGTGGGGCCGTGGCTGGATACACAGATACGCAGTATTTT.

V is TRBV30 and J is TRBJ1-2; D ambiguous. Trimming removed 0 bases from V and 7 bases from J, with 18 bases in between. CDR1 and CDR2 from the germline V gene are GTSNPN and SVGIG (reference sequence). The CDR3 is 15 amino acids. The CDR3 region has the DNA TGTGCCTGGAGTGTACGTGGCTCTAAAGGAGTTGGCTACACCTTC. Encoded protein: CAWSVRGSKGVGYTF.

This chain's CDR3 is CASSYQGQGVYGYTF. Here the CDR3 DNA reads TGTGCCAGCTCATACCAGGGACAGGGGGTCTATGGCTACACCTTC. The rearrangement uses TRBV18 and TRBJ1-2, with 11 bases matching TRBD1. V shed 5 bases and J 4 bases; nucleotides not matched to a gene: 6. Germline V gives CDR1 KGHSH, CDR2 LQKENI. The CDR3 spans 15 residues.

In its sample, this clone was seen a few times. This chain joins TRBV24-1 and TRBJ1-2, with 7 bases lining up with TRBD1. CDR3 length equals 14 residues. Trimming took 3 bases from V and 4 from J; bases not matched to a gene: 4. Germline CDR1 is KGHDR and CDR2 is SFDVKD. The CDR3 here is CATSDTTGSYGYTF. The CDR3 DNA follows: TGTGCCACCAGTGATACGACAGGGAGCTATGGCTACACCTTC.

J is TRBJ1-6 and V is TRBV5-5, with D perhaps TRBD1 (5 bases). With 0 bases removed from V and 8 bases from J, the gap between germline ends came to 18 bases. This CDR3 contains 17 residues. The V gene's germline CDR1 is SGHKS and CDR2 YYEKEE (reference sequence). Here the CDR3 DNA reads TGTGCCAGCAGCTTGGATCTGACAGATCTAAGGTATTCACCCCTCCACTTT. This codes for CASSLDLTDLRYSPLHF.

The chain combines TRBV5-1 with TRBJ2-3; 8 bases match TRBD2. The junction had 11 bases not matched to a gene; V was cut back by 4 bases and J by 1 base. The CDR3 extends over 17 amino acids. Germline V lookup: CDR1 SGHRS, CDR2 YFSETQ. CDR3 amino acids: CASSPSARGDGTDTQYF. The CDR3 coding sequence is TGCGCCAGCAGCCCTTCGGCGCGGGGGGACGGCACAGATACGCAGTATTTT.

This clone was detected once. The chain joins TRBV2 to TRBJ1-5; 8 positions match TRBD1. CDR3 length: 12 residues. V was clipped by 4 bases and J by 14 bases; unmatched bases: 7. Germline CDR1 reads SNHLY; CDR2 reads FYNNEI. For the CDR3, the DNA is TGTGCCAGCAGTGTCACGCAGGGGGCGAAGCATTTT. Translation gives CASSVTQGAKHF. Using reference TRBV2 and TRBJ1-5 for the parts outside the CDR3, the full variable domain is EPEVTQTPSHQVTQMGQEVILRCVPISNHLYFYWYRQILGQKVEFLVSFYNNEISEKSEIFDDQFSVERPDGSNFTLKIRSTKLEDSAMYFCASSVTQGAKHFGDGTRLSIL.

The chain couples TRBV30 to TRBJ1-4; a weak D match, TRBD1 (5 bases). Germline assignment: CDR1 GTSNPN and CDR2 SVGIG (reference sequence). Trimming removed 4 bases at V and 7 bases at J, with 13 bases between. The CDR3 sequence is 13 residues long. As DNA, the CDR3 is TGTGCCTGGACCATTAGGGGTGGTGAAAAACTGTTTTTT. It is translated as CAWTIRGGEKLFF. The full variable domain, its missing parts supplied by reference TRBV30 and TRBJ1-4, is SQTIHQWPATLVQPVGSPLSLECTVEGTSNPNLYWYRQAAGRGLQLLFYSVGIGQISSEVPQNLSASRPQDRQFILSSKKLLLSDSGFYLCAWTIRGGEKLFFGSGTQLSVL.

V is TRBV18 and J is TRBJ1-5; D unclear. V was shortened by 2 bases and J by 0 bases, with 8 bases between the two germline ends. The CDR3 contains 15 residues. Germline CDR1 and CDR2: KGHSH and LQKENI. The CDR3 DNA follows: TGTGCCAGCTCACCAACGCGGGGTAGCAATCAGCCCCAGCATTTT. Translated: CASSPTRGSNQPQHF. The entire variable domain, with the rest obtained from reference TRBV18 and TRBJ1-5, is as follows: NAGVMQNPRHLVRRRGQEARLRCSPMKGHSHVYWYRQLPEEGLKFMVYLQKENIIDESGMPKERFSAEFPKEGPSILRIQQVVRGDSAAYFCASSPTRGSNQPQHFGDGTRLSIL.

This clone was detected a few times. This chain joins TRBV27 and TRBJ1-2, with 7 bases identical to TRBD1. Germline-derived CDR1 and CDR2 are MNHEY and SMNVEV (reference sequence). This CDR3 comprises 21 residues. With 0 bases clipped from V and 4 bases from J, the junction kept 23 bases outside the gene matches. The CDR3 DNA follows: TGTGCCAGCAGTTTATCGGACGGGGTCCGGGACAGATCCGGCGCCGGCTATGGCTACACCTTC. Translation: CASSLSDGVRDRSGAGYGYTF.

About this clone itself: The identical CDR3 is also encoded by other nucleotide sequences in the sample. The gene calls are TRBV28 and TRBJ1-5, with 7 bases identical to TRBD1. Trimming removed 5 bases from V and 0 bases from J; junction bases left unmatched: 4. The germline V gene encodes CDR1 MDHEN and CDR2 SYDVKM. The CDR3 runs to 15 residues. The CDR3 region has the DNA TGTGCCAGCAGTCCAGGGGGATATAGCAATCAGCCCCAGCATTTT. This codes for CASSPGGYSNQPQHF.

This chain uses TRBV7-9 with TRBJ2-1; TRBD2 might be the D (6 bases). This CDR3 comprises 15 residues. The V end lost 4 bases, the J end lost 0 bases, and 10 bases lay between the germline ends. Germline V CDR1 and CDR2: SEHNR, FQNEAQ (reference sequence). CDR3 loop: CASSSRGSSYNEQFF. CDR3 sequence (DNA): TGTGCCAGCAGCTCCCGGGGGAGCTCCTACAATGAGCAGTTCTTC.

The V and J genes are TRBV10-3 and TRBJ1-1; 8 bases are a match to TRBD1. V trimming: 0 bases; J trimming: 1 base; junction bases outside the gene matches: 7. The CDR3 sequence is 17 residues long. The germline CDR1 and CDR2 sequences are ENHRY and SYGVKD. The CDR3 nucleotides are TGTGCCATCAGTGAGTCGCAGTCAGGACAGGGGAACACTGAAGCTTTCTTT. Amino acid sequence: CAISESQSGQGNTEAFF.

V gene TRBV10-3 combines with J gene TRBJ1-2; 8 nucleotides match TRBD1. Trimming cost V 6 bases and J 8 bases; bases outside gene matches: 8. The CDR3 sequence is 13 residues long. Germline CDR1 and CDR2: ENHRY and SYGVKD. The CDR3 nucleotides are TGTGCCATCAGCAGACAGGGGTATAGGGGCTACACCTTC. It yields the protein CAISRQGYRGYTF.

The chain employs TRBV30 and TRBJ2-7; weak D call: TRBD1 (5 bases). CDR1 and CDR2 (germline): GTSNPN, SVGIG (reference sequence). The CDR3 has 12 amino acids. The germline V and J ends were trimmed by 1 base and 3 bases, with 7 bases remaining between them. The CDR3 region is CAWSGQGYEQYF. The CDR3 nucleotides read TGTGCCTGGAGTGGTCAGGGCTACGAGCAGTACTTC.

CDR3 nucleotide sequence: TGCGCCAGCAGCCAAGCGGGACAGGAGAATGAAAAACTGTTTTTT. Translating gives CASSQAGQENEKLFF. The J gene is TRBJ1-4, the V gene TRBV4-3; TRBD1 matches 8 bases. Germline assignment: CDR1 LGHNA and CDR2 YSLEER. The CDR3 runs 15 residues. V was clipped by 1 base and J by 5 bases; unmatched bases: 3.

The genes are TRBV6-5 and TRBJ1-2; 9 bases map to TRBD1. There are 15 residues in the CDR3. V dropped 7 bases and J dropped 3; count of bases not matched to a gene: 9. CDR1 is MNHEY, CDR2 SVGAGI, per germline. CDR3: CASIGVRQGDYGYTF. In DNA form, the CDR3 reads TGTGCCAGCATAGGAGTCCGACAGGGGGACTATGGCTACACCTTC.

This clone showed up just once. The chain combines TRBV5-5 with TRBJ2-1, with D unclear. CDR3 length: 14 residues. In germline, CDR1 is SGHKS, CDR2 YYEKEE (reference sequence). The V end was cut by 0 bases, the J end by 2 bases, with 6 bases between. The CDR3 DNA reads as TGTGCCAGCAGCTTGGCAGACACCTACAATGAGCAGTTCTTC. This sequence encodes CASSLADTYNEQFF.

The chain employs TRBV2 and TRBJ1-1, with 9 bases aligning to TRBD1. The V gene end was trimmed by 2 bases and the J gene end by 4 bases; junction bases not matched to a gene: 5. CDR3 length: 15 amino acids. Germline CDR1 reads SNHLY; CDR2 reads FYNNEI. CDR3 sequence (DNA): TGTGCCAGCAGTGAATACCAGACAGGGGGCACTGAAGCTTTCTTT. It translates to CASSEYQTGGTEAFF.

This clone was seen a few times. The V and J genes are TRBV11-3 and TRBJ2-1; D is possibly TRBD2 (6 bases). Germline CDR1 reads SGHNT; CDR2 reads YENEEA. The CDR3 is 14 amino acids. The V end was cut by 8 bases, the J end by 5 bases, with 16 bases between. The CDR3, as DNA: TGTGCCAGCGGCCGTGGGGCGGGGAACAATGAGCAGTTCTTC. It codes for CASGRGAGNNEQFF.

The chain recombines TRBV29-1 with TRBJ1-2; a possible D gene is TRBD1 (5 bases). From germline, CDR1 is SQVTM and CDR2 ANQGSEA. Trimming took 6 bases from V and 0 from J, leaving 11 bases between them. This CDR3 comprises 13 residues. The CDR3, as DNA: TGCAGCGTCAGACAGTTAGCTAACTATGGCTACACCTTC. The encoded protein is CSVRQLANYGYTF.

This sequence joins TRBV18 and TRBJ1-2; no clear D gene. Germline V lookup: CDR1 KGHSH, CDR2 LQKENI. CDR3 length: 12 residues. V lost 5 bases and J lost 8, with 12 bases in between. In DNA form, the CDR3 reads TGTGCCAGCTCATCCGGGGTGGGCGGCTACACCTTC. Translated: CASSSGVGGYTF.

This chain joins TRBV29-1 and TRBJ1-2; 9 nucleotides agree with TRBD1. V shed 8 bases, J shed 1 base, and the junction held 5 bases outside the gene matches. The CDR3 is 13 amino acids. Germline lookup yields CDR1 SQVTM and CDR2 ANQGSEA. This chain's CDR3 is CSTTGGSNYGYTF. CDR3 nucleotide sequence: TGCAGCACAACAGGGGGCAGTAACTATGGCTACACCTTC.

The rearrangement joins TRBV5-6 to TRBJ1-1, with 9 bases that match TRBD1. V lost 4 bases, J lost 5 bases, and 12 bases stayed unmatched. Germline CDR1 is SGHDT and CDR2 is YYEEEE. This CDR3 has 16 amino acids. This CDR3 reads CASSPSLQGARTEAFF. In nucleotides, the CDR3 is TGTGCCAGCAGCCCCTCATTACAGGGGGCGAGAACTGAAGCTTTCTTT. The full variable domain, rest sourced from reference TRBV5-6 and TRBJ1-1, is DAGVTQSPTHLIKTRGQQVTLRCSPKSGHDTVSWYQQALGQGPQFIFQYYEEEERQRGNFPDRFSGHQFPNYSSELNVNALLLGDSALYLCASSPSLQGARTEAFFGQGTRLTVV.

The chain has TRBV7-2 and TRBJ1-1; 11 nucleotides match TRBD1. With 4 bases clipped from V and 4 bases from J, the junction kept 2 bases outside the gene matches. CDR1 is SGHTA and CDR2 is FQGNSA in the germline V gene. There are 14 residues in the CDR3. The CDR3 spells CASSWTGGGTEAFF. The CDR3 bases are TGTGCCAGCAGCTGGACAGGGGGCGGCACTGAAGCTTTCTTT. Full variable domain (rest looked up from reference TRBV7-2 and TRBJ1-1): GAGVSQSPSNKVTEKGKDVELRCDPISGHTALYWYRQSLGQGLEFLIYFQGNSAPDKSGLPSDRFSAERTGGSVSTLTIQRTQQEDSAVYLCASSWTGGGTEAFFGQGTRLTVV.

This clone was counted between two and nine times. The chain couples TRBV5-8 to TRBJ1-2, with unresolved D. The CDR3 is 13 residues long. CDR1 and CDR2 (germline): SGHTS, YDEGEE. V lost 6 bases to trimming and J lost 5 bases, with 14 bases between them. This CDR3 reads CASTRDGDYGYTF. The CDR3 DNA follows: TGTGCCAGCACCCGTGACGGGGATTATGGCTACACCTTC.